Listed here is a single T cell receptor beta chain. Trimming took 4 bases from V and 6 from J, leaving 16 bases between them. Per the germline V gene, CDR1 is SGHNT and CDR2 is YYREEE (reference sequence). This CDR3 comprises 15 residues. In the original workflow: Amplification of reference gene primers was used by the study to estimate nucleated cell counts. Using immunoSEQ multiplex PCR, the repertoire was profiled, and TCRdb retains in-frame clones only, with some absent. The V and J calls and clone size were taken over from that table, and D and trimming were inferred from the DNA. The sample shows about 370,000 clones, more than 70% of them seen only once. Enrolled during active infection, Seattle patients were then followed longitudinally. The entry originates in a study of blood T cell repertoires in COVID-19. Study information: Collection of acute and convalescent COVID-19 samples took place in the United States, Italy and Spain. The cDNA or gDNA used as material had been derived from T cells, B-cell-depleted T cells, or PBMCs.

The source material was peripheral blood. The rearrangement links TRBV5-4 to TRBJ2-2, with D hard to call. The TCR was taken from a woman aged 25 to 45 with COVID-19, enrolled during active disease. CDR3 residues: CASSGSATLAGELFF. DNA of the CDR3: TGTGCCAGCAGCGGGTCGGCTACGCTAGCCGGGGAGCTGTTTTTT.